This T cell receptor (beta chain) was sequenced for a study of control samples from healthy donors and cancer patients. Clones were read by immunoSEQ multiplex PCR, and TCRdb kept only the in-frame ones, dropping some. The sample yields around 140,000 clones, roughly 93% seen once. This clonotype originated in a man in his late teens or twenties in good health. The sequencing sample was made of blood.

CDR3 DNA sequence: TGTGCCAGCAGCTTAACCGGGTATGAGCAGTTCTTC. Translating gives CASSLTGYEQFF. The chain is built from TRBV7-3 and TRBJ2-1; D not resolved. The V gene lost 0 bases and the J gene lost 8 bases, with 5 bases spanning the gap. CDR1 and CDR2 (germline): SGHTA, FQGTGA. This CDR3 region has 12 residues. The full variable domain, its missing parts supplied by reference TRBV7-3 and TRBJ2-1, is GAGVSQTPSNKVTEKGKYVELRCDPISGHTALYWYRQSLGQGPEFLIYFQGTGAADDSGLPNDRFFAVRPEGSVSTLKIQRTERGDSAVYLCASSLTGYEQFFGPGTRLTVL.